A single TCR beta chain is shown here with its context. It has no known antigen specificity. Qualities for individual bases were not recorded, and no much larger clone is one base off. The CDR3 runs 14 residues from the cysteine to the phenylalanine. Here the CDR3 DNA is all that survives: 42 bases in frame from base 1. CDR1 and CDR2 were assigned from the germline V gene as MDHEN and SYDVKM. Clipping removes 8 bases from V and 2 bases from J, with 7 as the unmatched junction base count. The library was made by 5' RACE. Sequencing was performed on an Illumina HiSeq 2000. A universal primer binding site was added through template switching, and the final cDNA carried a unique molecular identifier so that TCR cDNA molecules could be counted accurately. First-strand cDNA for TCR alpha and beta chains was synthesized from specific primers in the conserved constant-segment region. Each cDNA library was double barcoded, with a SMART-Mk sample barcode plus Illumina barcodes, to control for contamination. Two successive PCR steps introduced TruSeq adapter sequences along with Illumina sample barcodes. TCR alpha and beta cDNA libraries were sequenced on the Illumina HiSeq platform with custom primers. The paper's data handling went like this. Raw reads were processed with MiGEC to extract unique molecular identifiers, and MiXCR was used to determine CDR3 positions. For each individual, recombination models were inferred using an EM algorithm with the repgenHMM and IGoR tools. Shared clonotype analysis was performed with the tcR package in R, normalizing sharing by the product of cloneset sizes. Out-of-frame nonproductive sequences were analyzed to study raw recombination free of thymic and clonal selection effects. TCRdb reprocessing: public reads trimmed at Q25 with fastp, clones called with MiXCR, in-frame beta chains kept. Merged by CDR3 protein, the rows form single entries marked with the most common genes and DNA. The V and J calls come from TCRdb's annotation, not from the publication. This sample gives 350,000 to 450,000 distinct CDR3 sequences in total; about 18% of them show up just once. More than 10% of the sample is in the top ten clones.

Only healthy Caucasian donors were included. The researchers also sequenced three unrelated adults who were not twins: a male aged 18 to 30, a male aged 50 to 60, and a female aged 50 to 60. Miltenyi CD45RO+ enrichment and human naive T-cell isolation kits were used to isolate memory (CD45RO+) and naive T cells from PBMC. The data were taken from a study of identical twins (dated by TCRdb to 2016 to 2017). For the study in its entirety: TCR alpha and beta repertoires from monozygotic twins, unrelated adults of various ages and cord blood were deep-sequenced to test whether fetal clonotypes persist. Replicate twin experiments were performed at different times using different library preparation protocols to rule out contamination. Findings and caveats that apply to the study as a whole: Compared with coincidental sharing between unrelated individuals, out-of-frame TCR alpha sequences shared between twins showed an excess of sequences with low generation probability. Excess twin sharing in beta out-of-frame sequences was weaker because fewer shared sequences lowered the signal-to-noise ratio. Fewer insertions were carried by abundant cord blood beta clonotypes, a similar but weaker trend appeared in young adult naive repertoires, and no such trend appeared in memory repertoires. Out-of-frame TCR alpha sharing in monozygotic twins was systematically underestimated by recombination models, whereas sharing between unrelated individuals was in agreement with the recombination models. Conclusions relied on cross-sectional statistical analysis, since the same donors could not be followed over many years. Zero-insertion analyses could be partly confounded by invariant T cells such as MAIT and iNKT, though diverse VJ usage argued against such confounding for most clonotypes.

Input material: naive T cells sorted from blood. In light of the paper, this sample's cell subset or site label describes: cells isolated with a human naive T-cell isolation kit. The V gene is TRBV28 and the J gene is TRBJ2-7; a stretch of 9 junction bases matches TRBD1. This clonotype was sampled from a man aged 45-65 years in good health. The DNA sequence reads TGTGCCAGCTTCTCCGGGACAGGGCCCTACGAGCAGTACTTC. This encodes CASFSGTGPYEQYF.